These 9 T cell receptor beta chains were sequenced from one sample in a study of OX40 agonist ivuxolimab in advanced cancers. TCRdb's copy holds only in-frame clones and misses some; the assay was immunoSEQ multiplex PCR. The table records roughly 67,000 clones, 80% to 95% of them present only once. Sequencing used CD4+ or CD8+ T cells sorted from blood, obtained in a trial of the OX40 agonist ivuxolimab. All receptors come from an adult with an advanced solid tumor such as melanoma, head and neck, liver or kidney cancer.

The gene calls are TRBV15 and TRBJ2-4; no definite D call. Germline V gene lookup returns CDR1 LNHNV and CDR2 YYDKDF (reference sequence). CDR3 length: 16 amino acids. V lost 1 base and J 0 bases, leaving 10 bases between the germline ends. In DNA form, the CDR3 reads TGTGCCACCAGCAGAGCCCTCGCGGTAGCCAAAAACATTCAGTACTTC. It yields the protein CATSRALAVAKNIQYF.

This chain connects TRBV4-1 to TRBJ2-7, with TRBD1 matching 11 bases. The V segment lost 3 bases and the J segment 4 bases; nucleotides outside the gene matches: 5. Germline values: CDR1 MGHRA, CDR2 YSYEKL. The length of the CDR3 is 15 residues. DNA of the CDR3: TGCGCCAGCAGCCAGACGGGACAGGGGGAATACGAGCAGTACTTC. Amino acid sequence: CASSQTGQGEYEQYF.

The genes are TRBV2 and TRBJ2-7; tentatively, D is TRBD1 (6 bases). V lost 6 bases and J 3 bases, leaving 12 bases between the germline ends. Germline assignment: CDR1 SNHLY and CDR2 FYNNEI. This CDR3 contains 13 residues. CDR3: CASRDRTVYEQYF. In DNA, the CDR3 is TGTGCCAGCAGGGACCGGACAGTCTACGAGCAGTACTTC.

The V and J genes are TRBV10-3 and TRBJ1-1, with D hard to call. The germline V and J ends were trimmed by 3 bases and 6 bases, with 8 bases remaining between them. The length of the CDR3 is 12 residues. The germline V gene has CDR1 ENHRY and CDR2 SYGVKD. The chain's CDR3 is CAISETEAEAFF. CDR3 DNA sequence: TGTGCCATCAGTGAAACAGAGGCTGAAGCTTTCTTT.

The V gene is TRBV4-2, the J gene TRBJ2-1; 8 nucleotides line up with TRBD2. The junction had 7 bases not matched to a gene; V was cut back by 0 bases and J by 3 bases. This CDR3 has 17 amino acids. Germline V lookup: CDR1 LGHNA, CDR2 YNFKEQ. The CDR3 is CASSQEGERGLYNEQFF. Written as DNA, the CDR3 is TGTGCCAGCAGCCAAGAGGGCGAGCGGGGGCTCTACAATGAGCAGTTCTTC.

This chain connects TRBV5-6 to TRBJ2-7; TRBD2 aligns across 9 bases. The CDR3 has 14 residues. J was trimmed by 2 bases and V by 6 bases; bases with no gene match: 6. CDR1 is SGHDT, CDR2 YYEEEE, per germline. DNA for the CDR3: TGTGCCAGCAATAGCGGGGGCCTCACCTACGAGCAGTACTTC. Encoded protein: CASNSGGLTYEQYF.

The genes are TRBV13 and TRBJ1-4; D perhaps matches TRBD1 (5 bases). The length of the CDR3 is 13 residues. Germline V gene data show CDR1 as PRHDT and CDR2 as FYEKMQ (reference sequence). V lost 0 bases to trimming and J lost 7 bases, with 6 bases between them. In nucleotides, the CDR3 is TGTGCCAGCAGCTTAGGGGACACTGAAAAACTGTTTTTT. This encodes CASSLGDTEKLFF.

Concerning this clone: Different DNA sequences within this sample yield the same CDR3. For the CDR3, the DNA is TGTGCCAGCAGCTTACCCGGGGGGTACGAGCAGTACTTC. Translation gives CASSLPGGYEQYF. The chain links TRBV7-9 to TRBJ2-7, with 7 bases identical to TRBD2. The CDR3 length is 13 residues. Germline lookup yields CDR1 SEHNR and CDR2 FQNEAQ (reference sequence). Germline trimming cut 2 bases from V and 4 bases from J; bases unmatched to any gene: 2.

The rearrangement joins TRBV27 to TRBJ2-7; TRBD2 matches at 10 bases. The CDR3 consists of 15 residues. Germline V lookup: CDR1 MNHEY, CDR2 SMNVEV (reference sequence). The V segment lost 2 bases and the J segment 4 bases; nucleotides outside the gene matches: 5. Here the CDR3 DNA reads TGTGCCAGCAGTTTAGCTAGCGGGGGTGGGTACGAGCAGTACTTC. The encoded protein is CASSLASGGGYEQYF.